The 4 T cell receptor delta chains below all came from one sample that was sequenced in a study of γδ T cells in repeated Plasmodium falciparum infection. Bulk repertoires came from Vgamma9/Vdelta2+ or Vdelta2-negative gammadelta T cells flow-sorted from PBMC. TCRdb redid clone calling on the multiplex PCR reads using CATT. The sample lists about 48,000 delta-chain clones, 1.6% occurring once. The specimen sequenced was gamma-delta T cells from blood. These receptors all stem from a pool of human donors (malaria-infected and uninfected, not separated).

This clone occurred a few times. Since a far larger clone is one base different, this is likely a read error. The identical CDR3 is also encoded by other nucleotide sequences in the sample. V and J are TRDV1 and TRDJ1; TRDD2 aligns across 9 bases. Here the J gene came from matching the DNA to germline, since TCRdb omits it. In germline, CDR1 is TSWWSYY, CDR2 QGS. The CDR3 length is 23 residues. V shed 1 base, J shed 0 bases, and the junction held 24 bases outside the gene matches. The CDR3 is CALGEHCCRPSYSYGGYTDKLIF. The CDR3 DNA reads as TGTGCTCTTGGGGAACACTGTTGTAGGCCTTCCTACTCCTACGGGGGATACACCGATAAACTCATCTTT.

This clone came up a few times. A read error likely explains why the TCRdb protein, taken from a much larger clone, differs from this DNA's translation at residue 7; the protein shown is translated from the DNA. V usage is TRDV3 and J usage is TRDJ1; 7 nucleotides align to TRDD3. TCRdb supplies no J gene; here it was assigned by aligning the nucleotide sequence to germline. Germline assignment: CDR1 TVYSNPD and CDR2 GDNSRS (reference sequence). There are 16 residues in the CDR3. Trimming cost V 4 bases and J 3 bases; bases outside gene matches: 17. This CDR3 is CASGPYCGIQPDKLIF. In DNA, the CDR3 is TGTGCCTCGGGGCCATACTGTGGGATACAACCCGATAAACTCATCTTT.

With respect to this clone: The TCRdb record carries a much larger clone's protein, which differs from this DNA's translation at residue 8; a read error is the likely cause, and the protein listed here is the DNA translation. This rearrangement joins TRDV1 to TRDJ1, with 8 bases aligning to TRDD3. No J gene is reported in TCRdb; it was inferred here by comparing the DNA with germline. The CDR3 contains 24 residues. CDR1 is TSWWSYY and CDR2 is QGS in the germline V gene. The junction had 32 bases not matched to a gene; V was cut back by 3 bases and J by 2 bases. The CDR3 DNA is TGTGCTCTTGGGGATCGCAAGGACTTCCTTTCCTCGTACTGGGGGTCCCGAGGAACCGATAAACTCATCTTT. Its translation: CALGDRKDFLSSYWGSRGTDKLIF.

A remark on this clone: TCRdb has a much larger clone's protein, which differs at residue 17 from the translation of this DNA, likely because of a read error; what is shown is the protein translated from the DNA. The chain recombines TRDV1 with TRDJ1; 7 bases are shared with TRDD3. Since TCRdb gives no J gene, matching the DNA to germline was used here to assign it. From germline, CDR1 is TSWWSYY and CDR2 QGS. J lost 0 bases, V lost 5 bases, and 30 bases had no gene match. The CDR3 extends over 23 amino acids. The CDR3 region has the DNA TGTGCTCTTGGGTCACATCCTCCCCCCCTGGGCTTGGGGATATGCGAATACACCGATAAACTCATCTTT. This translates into CALGSHPPPLGLGICEYTDKLIF.